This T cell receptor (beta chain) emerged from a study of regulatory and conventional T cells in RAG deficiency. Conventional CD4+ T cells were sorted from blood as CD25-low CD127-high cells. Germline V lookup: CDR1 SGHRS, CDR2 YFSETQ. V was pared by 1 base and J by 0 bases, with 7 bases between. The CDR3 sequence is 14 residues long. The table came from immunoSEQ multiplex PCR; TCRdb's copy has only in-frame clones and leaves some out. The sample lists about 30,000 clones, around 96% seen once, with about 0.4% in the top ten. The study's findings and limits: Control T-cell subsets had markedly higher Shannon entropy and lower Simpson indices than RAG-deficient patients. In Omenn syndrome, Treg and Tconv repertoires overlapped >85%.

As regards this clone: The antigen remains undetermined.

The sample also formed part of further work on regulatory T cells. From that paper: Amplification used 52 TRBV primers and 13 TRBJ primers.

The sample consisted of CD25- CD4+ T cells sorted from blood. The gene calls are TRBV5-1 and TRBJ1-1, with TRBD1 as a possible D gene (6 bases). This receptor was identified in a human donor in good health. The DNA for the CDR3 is TGCGCCAGCAGCTTGCGGACAGTGAACACTGAAGCTTTCTTT. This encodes CASSLRTVNTEAFF.